These T cell receptor beta chains were read from a single sample in a study of cytomegalovirus exposure and HLA in healthy donors. Libraries were prepared by immunoSEQ multiplex PCR; TCRdb keeps only in-frame clonotypes and omits some of them. The table lists a few hundred thousand clones, about 83% of them singletons. Sequences were obtained from PBMCs. The receptors originated from a man aged 35 to 55 in good health and CMV-seronegative. The CDR3 runs from the conserved cysteine through the conserved F or W. D genes are given only for firm matches. Size is stated for part of the rows, as once, few or many counts, or as a class when the clone is expanded.

cdr3_aa cdr3_nt j_call v_call d_call clone_size
CASGASYGQYF TGTGCCAGCGGGGCCTCCTACGGGCAGTACTTC TRBJ2-7 TRBV2 NA NA
CASRLGVGYEQYF TGTGCCAGCAGGCTAGGGGTCGGTTACGAGCAGTACTTC TRBJ2-7 TRBV7-2 NA NA
CASSPRGNQETQYF TGCGCCAGCAGCCCGCGGGGGAACCAAGAGACCCAGTACTTC TRBJ2-5 TRBV4-3 TRBD2 NA
CASSPHLSLDRAAVSLHF TGTGCCAGCAGCCCCCATCTAAGTCTCGACAGGGCGGCCGTATCCCTCCACTTT TRBJ1-6 TRBV7-3 TRBD1 NA
CASRTTGPNHYGYTF TGTGCCAGCAGAACGACAGGGCCGAACCACTATGGCTACACCTTC TRBJ1-2 TRBV6-5 TRBD1 NA
CASSSTGQTYEQYF TGTGCCAGCAGTTCCACGGGACAAACCTACGAGCAGTACTTC TRBJ2-7 TRBV27 NA NA
CASSLTAGGMNEKLFF TGTGCCAGCAGTTTAACTGCAGGGGGCATGAATGAAAAACTGTTTTTT TRBJ1-4 TRBV28 TRBD1 NA
CARSFRAGGRNEKLFF TGTGCCAGAAGCTTTCGGGCGGGGGGCCGTAATGAAAAACTGTTTTTT TRBJ1-4 TRBV7-5 NA NA
CASSYLRGDNYGYTF TGTGCCAGCAGTTACCTCAGGGGTGACAACTATGGCTACACCTTC TRBJ1-2 TRBV6-5 NA NA
CASSRTRADEQFF TGCGCCAGCAGCCGGACTAGGGCGGATGAGCAGTTCTTC TRBJ2-1 TRBV4-1 TRBD2 NA
CASSDNGGSTDTQYF TGCGCCAGCAGTGACAACGGCGGTAGCACAGATACGCAGTATTTT TRBJ2-3 TRBV10-1 NA NA
CASSLAETSTDTQYF TGTGCCAGCAGCTTAGCCGAGACTAGCACAGATACGCAGTATTTT TRBJ2-3 TRBV7-9 NA NA
CASSFQAGVLETQYF TGTGCCAGCAGCTTTCAAGCGGGGGTTTTAGAGACCCAGTACTTC TRBJ2-5 TRBV7-7 TRBD2 NA
CASSVVSQAGGTDTQYF TGTGCCAGCAGCGTAGTTTCCCAAGCGGGGGGCACAGATACGCAGTATTTT TRBJ2-3 TRBV9 TRBD2 once
CASGVREGSGELFF TGTGCCAGCGGTGTAAGGGAGGGGTCGGGGGAGCTGTTTTTT TRBJ2-2 TRBV2 TRBD2 once
CASSSSGGWYEQYF TGTGCCAGCAGCTCCTCGGGGGGCTGGTACGAGCAGTACTTC TRBJ2-7 TRBV7-2 NA NA
CASSQGMGLAEQYF TGCGCCAGCAGCCAAGGAATGGGACTAGCCGAGCAGTACTTC TRBJ2-7 TRBV4-3 TRBD2 NA
CASSQGGGAGETQYF TGTGCCAGCAGCCAAGGAGGGGGGGCCGGGGAGACCCAGTACTTC TRBJ2-5 TRBV4-2 NA NA
CASSSGLAGGTGELFF TGTGCCAGCAGCTCGGGACTAGCGGGGGGCACCGGGGAGCTGTTTTTT TRBJ2-2 TRBV7-9 TRBD2 once
CASSIGSRGRPGELFF TGTGCCAGTAGTATAGGTAGCAGGGGGCGCCCCGGGGAGCTGTTTTTT TRBJ2-2 TRBV19 TRBD1 few
CASSAERAGGANTQYF TGTGCCAGCAGTGCTGAAAGGGCGGGAGGCGCAAATACGCAGTATTTT TRBJ2-3 TRBV2 TRBD2 NA
CASSYSQGAAEAFF TGTGCCAGCAGTTACTCACAGGGGGCCGCTGAAGCTTTCTTT TRBJ1-1 TRBV6-5 TRBD1 few
CASSPGLAGGYEQYF TGTGCCAGCAGCCCCGGACTAGCGGGGGGATACGAGCAGTACTTC TRBJ2-7 TRBV7-9 TRBD2 NA
CASTKPRGSNQPQHF TGTGCCAGCACCAAACCCAGGGGAAGCAATCAGCCCCAGCATTTT TRBJ1-5 TRBV28 NA NA
CASSQKGQGDYEQYF TGCGCCAGCAGCCAAAAGGGACAGGGCGACTACGAGCAGTACTTC TRBJ2-7 TRBV4-1 TRBD1 once
CASSFEGHSYEQYF TGTGCCAGCAGCTTTGAGGGCCACTCCTACGAGCAGTACTTC TRBJ2-7 TRBV7-6 NA NA
CASSYLQENEQFF TGTGCCAGCAGTTACCTACAGGAAAATGAGCAGTTCTTC TRBJ2-1 TRBV6-6 NA NA
CAPTNNYGYTF TGTGCCCCTACTAATAACTATGGCTACACCTTC TRBJ1-2 TRBV30 NA few